What follows describes a single T cell receptor (beta chain). As yet, its antigen is unknown. These data come from a study of OX40 agonist ivuxolimab in advanced cancers. Broader study findings: By week 6 at 0.1 to 3.0 mg/kg, blood CD4+ and CD8+ T cells had expanded clonally.

Clones were read by immunoSEQ multiplex PCR, and TCRdb kept only the in-frame ones, dropping some. The sample carries some 45,000 clones, around 90% recorded once. V was pared by 1 base and J by 3 bases, with 1 base of the junction left unmatched. This CDR3 has 14 residues. CDR1 is SGHVS and CDR2 is FNYEAQ in the germline V gene. The sequencing used CD4+ or CD8+ T cells sorted from blood, collected in a trial of the OX40 agonist ivuxolimab. The gene calls are TRBV7-6 and TRBJ2-7; 9 positions match TRBD2. The TCR sequence derives from an adult with an advanced solid tumor such as melanoma, head and neck, liver or kidney cancer. CDR3 residues: CASSLVSGSYEQYF. CDR3 coding DNA: TGTGCCAGCAGCTTAGTTAGCGGGAGCTACGAGCAGTACTTC. Using reference TRBV7-6 and TRBJ2-7 for the parts outside the CDR3, the full variable domain is GAGVSQSPRYKVTKRGQDVALRCDPISGHVSLYWYRQALGQGPEFLTYFNYEAQQDKSGLPNDRFSAERPEGSISTLTIQRTEQRDSAMYRCASSLVSGSYEQYFGPGTRLTVT.